This TCR beta chain is drawn from a study of identifying expanded T cells in peripheral blood. No infections or other immune events were documented during collection. V dropped 1 base and J dropped 0; count of bases not matched to a gene: 8. The CDR3 runs to 19 residues. Germline V gives CDR1 SGHTA, CDR2 FQGNSA. General observations from the study: Clone count variance between approximately 2-week samples rose with total template count. Over about two and four weeks, about 17 and 20 clones changed, versus roughly 1.2 between replicates.

This clone has a single count. What it binds is not known. Measured with immunoSEQ multiplex PCR; TCRdb has only the in-frame clones, and not every one. The data show around 82,000 clones, roughly 84% seen once. This chain connects TRBV7-2 to TRBJ2-5; 13 nucleotides line up with TRBD2. This TCR derives from a person aged 18-70 years in good health. The sequenced sample consisted of blood. CDR3 loop: CASSLVVRTSGSHQETQYF. CDR3 sequence (DNA): TGTGCCAGCAGCTTAGTAGTGAGGACTAGCGGGAGTCACCAAGAGACCCAGTACTTC.